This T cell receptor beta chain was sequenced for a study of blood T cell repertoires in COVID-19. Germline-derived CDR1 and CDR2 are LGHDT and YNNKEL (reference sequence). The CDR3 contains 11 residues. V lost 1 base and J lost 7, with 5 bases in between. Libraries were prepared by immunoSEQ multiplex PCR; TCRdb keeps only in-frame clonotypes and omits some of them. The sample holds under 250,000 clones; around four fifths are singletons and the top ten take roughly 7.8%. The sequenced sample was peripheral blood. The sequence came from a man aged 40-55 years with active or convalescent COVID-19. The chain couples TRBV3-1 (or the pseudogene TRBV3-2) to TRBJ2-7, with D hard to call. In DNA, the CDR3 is TGTGCCAGCAGCCAAGTTGAGGAGCAGTACTTC. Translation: CASSQVEEQYF.